The rows below give T cell receptor beta chains drawn from one sample of a study of blood T cell repertoires in COVID-19. TCRdb's table, derived via immunoSEQ multiplex PCR, lists solely in-frame clones and lacks some. The repertoire includes approximately 180,000 clones, 82% of them detected once, and almost 8.5% sits in the top ten. The material sequenced was peripheral blood. These TCRs come from a woman in her 70s with acute or convalescent COVID-19. Both conserved end residues are part of each CDR3. D genes are given only for firm matches. The size entry is marked missing in some rows and otherwise reads once, few, many or a size class.

clone_size	v_call	cdr3_length	d_call	j_call	cdr3_aa	cdr3_nt
NA	TRBV6-2/TRBV6-3	15	TRBD2	TRBJ2-7	CASSYATSGSHEQYF	TGTGCCAGCAGTTACGCGACTAGCGGGAGTCACGAGCAGTACTTC
NA	TRBV18	14	NA	TRBJ2-7	CASSPLGQGTEQYF	TGTGCCAGCTCACCCTTGGGCCAGGGGACCGAGCAGTACTTC
NA	TRBV10-3	14	TRBD1	TRBJ1-2	CAITQDRGNYGYTF	TGTGCCATCACACAGGACAGGGGGAACTATGGCTACACCTTC
NA	TRBV4-1	16	TRBD2	TRBJ2-5	CASSQAVTSGRETQYF	TGCGCCAGCAGCCAAGCCGTGACTAGCGGGCGAGAGACCCAGTACTTC
NA	TRBV5-5	12	NA	TRBJ1-2	CASSSENYGYTF	TGTGCCAGCAGCTCGGAGAACTATGGCTACACCTTC
NA	TRBV11-3	15	TRBD1	TRBJ2-6	CASSTTGTGANVLTF	TGTGCCAGCAGCACGACAGGGACTGGGGCCAACGTCCTGACTTTC
few	TRBV2	16	TRBD2	TRBJ2-3	CASRREGGISTDTQYF	TGTGCCAGCAGGAGGGAGGGAGGTATTAGCACAGATACGCAGTATTTT
NA	TRBV4-3	16	TRBD1	TRBJ1-4	CASSQDLTGGSVKLFF	TGCGCCAGCAGCCAAGATCTGACAGGGGGTAGCGTAAAACTGTTTTTT
few	TRBV5-1	14	TRBD1	TRBJ2-7	CASSFLDRNYEQYF	TGCGCCAGCAGCTTTCTGGACAGGAACTACGAGCAGTACTTC
NA	TRBV18	14	TRBD1	TRBJ2-5	CASSTNRGQETQYF	TGTGCCAGCTCAACTAACAGGGGACAAGAGACCCAGTACTTC
NA	TRBV19	14	NA	TRBJ2-2	CASSNQGSTGELFF	TGTGCCAGTAGTAATCAGGGTAGCACCGGGGAGCTGTTTTTT
NA	TRBV5-1	15	NA	TRBJ2-5	CASSLGPLTQETQYF	TGCGCCAGCAGCTTGGGGCCATTGACTCAAGAGACCCAGTACTTC
NA	TRBV18	16	NA	TRBJ2-1	CASSPDKRAAYNEQFF	TGTGCCAGCTCACCCGATAAGCGGGCAGCCTACAATGAGCAGTTCTTC
NA	TRBV20-1	15	TRBD2	TRBJ2-1	CSASPTAGVLNEQFF	TGCAGTGCTAGTCCCACCGCGGGGGTTCTGAATGAGCAGTTCTTC
NA	TRBV29-1	14	NA	TRBJ1-2	CSVESRGRGYGYTF	TGCAGCGTTGAAAGTAGGGGCCGAGGCTATGGCTACACCTTC
NA	TRBV18	16	NA	TRBJ2-1	CASSPLSTTAFNEQFF	TGTGCCAGCTCACCACTTTCGACAACGGCCTTCAATGAGCAGTTCTTC
NA	TRBV5-1	15	TRBD1	TRBJ1-2	CASSFSPGQIYGYTF	TGCGCCAGCAGCTTCTCACCGGGACAGATTTATGGCTACACCTTC
once	TRBV28	15	TRBD1	TRBJ2-7	CASSRTGQGTYEQYF	TGTGCCAGCAGTCGTACGGGACAGGGGACCTACGAGCAGTACTTC
NA	TRBV7-6	17	TRBD2	TRBJ2-2	CASSREVPSTNTGELFF	TGTGCCAGCAGCCGGGAGGTTCCAAGTACGAACACCGGGGAGCTGTTTTTT
once	TRBV5-1	16	NA	TRBJ1-3	CASRRDAGDSGNTIYF	TGCGCCAGCAGACGGGATGCAGGTGACTCTGGAAACACCATATATTTT
NA	TRBV15	19	TRBD2	TRBJ2-3	CATSSDRGLAGGPRDTQYF	TGTGCCACCAGCAGTGACCGGGGACTAGCGGGAGGGCCTAGAGATACGCAGTATTTT
few	TRBV20-1	13	NA	TRBJ2-5	CSASQWEAETQYF	TGCAGTGCTAGTCAGTGGGAGGCGGAGACCCAGTACTTC
once	TRBV6-5	15	TRBD1	TRBJ1-2	CASSYSTGVSYGNTF	TGTGCCAGCAGTTACTCGACAGGGGTATCCTATGGGAACACCTTC
NA	TRBV6-6	14	NA	TRBJ1-1	CASSSPQSNTEAFF	TGTGCCAGCAGTTCACCACAGAGTAACACTGAAGCTTTCTTT
NA	TRBV10-3	18	TRBD1	TRBJ1-1	CAMGTGVYSISMNTEAFF	TGTGCCATGGGGACAGGGGTTTATTCTATTAGTATGAACACTGAAGCTTTCTTT
NA	TRBV6-5	15	TRBD2	TRBJ2-7	CASRNGLASTYEQYF	TGTGCCAGCAGGAACGGACTAGCGAGTACCTACGAGCAGTACTTC
NA	TRBV27	15	NA	TRBJ2-3	CASSYSFGAGDTQYF	TGTGCCAGCAGTTATTCTTTCGGGGCGGGGGATACGCAGTATTTT
NA	TRBV9	16	TRBD1	TRBJ2-2	CASGKKRGLDTGELFF	TGTGCCAGCGGCAAGAAGAGGGGGCTGGACACCGGGGAGCTGTTTTTT
once	TRBV5-4	15	NA	TRBJ1-2	CASSYREIRVYGYTF	TGTGCCAGCAGCTATCGTGAGATCAGGGTCTATGGCTACACCTTC
NA	TRBV30	12	NA	TRBJ1-2	CAWSGRGYGYTF	TGTGCCTGGAGTGGACGGGGCTATGGCTACACCTTC
NA	TRBV9	15	NA	TRBJ1-1	CASSVGGRGVTEAFF	TGTGCCAGCAGCGTAGGAGGCAGGGGCGTCACTGAAGCTTTCTTT
NA	TRBV7-2	16	TRBD1	TRBJ1-2	CASSKVPGQGNYGYTF	TGTGCCAGCAGCAAAGTCCCGGGACAGGGGAACTATGGCTACACCTTC
NA	TRBV6-5	14	NA	TRBJ1-2	CASSPRGQNYGYTF	TGTGCCAGCAGTCCCCGCGGGCAGAACTATGGCTACACCTTC
NA	TRBV28	15	NA	TRBJ1-1	CASSGSLDSGTEAFF	TGTGCCAGCAGTGGCTCATTGGACAGTGGGACTGAAGCTTTCTTT
NA	TRBV7-2	16	TRBD1	TRBJ1-2	CASSTPPGQGAQGYTF	TGTGCCAGCAGCACACCCCCGGGACAGGGGGCGCAGGGCTACACCTTC
NA	TRBV4-3	18	TRBD2	TRBJ2-2	CASSQDMVAGGGGGELFF	TGCGCCAGCAGCCAAGATATGGTAGCGGGGGGCGGTGGCGGGGAGCTGTTTTTT
NA	TRBV11-2	14	NA	TRBJ2-3	CASSLDRGLSTQYF	TGTGCCAGCAGCTTAGATCGGGGTCTGAGTACGCAGTATTTT
NA	TRBV18	14	TRBD1	TRBJ2-7	CASSPGTGGREQYF	TGTGCCAGCTCACCTGGGACAGGGGGGCGCGAGCAGTACTTC
NA	TRBV5-1	15	TRBD2	TRBJ2-3	CASSLGGGKTDTQYF	TGCGCCAGCAGCTTGGGGGGAGGGAAGACAGATACGCAGTATTTT
few	TRBV19	13	NA	TRBJ2-7	CASRPGGTYEQYF	TGTGCCAGTCGGCCCGGGGGTACCTACGAGCAGTACTTC
NA	TRBV5-4	15	NA	TRBJ2-2	CASSPVRGANGELFF	TGTGCCAGCAGCCCCGTCAGGGGCGCGAACGGGGAGCTGTTTTTT
NA	TRBV18	13	NA	TRBJ1-5	CASSPDRNQPQHF	TGTGCCAGCTCACCCGACAGAAATCAGCCCCAGCATTTT
NA	TRBV19	14	TRBD1	TRBJ1-6	CASSEDRGNSPLHF	TGTGCCAGTAGTGAAGACAGGGGGAATTCACCCCTCCACTTT
NA	TRBV19	17	NA	TRBJ1-4	CASSRTRAGAKNEKLFF	TGTGCCAGTAGTCGCACACGGGCAGGGGCGAAAAATGAAAAACTGTTTTTT
NA	TRBV4-1	15	TRBD2	TRBJ2-1	CASRQGLAGGGEQFF	TGCGCCAGCAGACAGGGACTAGCGGGGGGTGGTGAGCAGTTCTTC
NA	TRBV7-2	13	NA	TRBJ2-7	CASSGRVSGEQYF	TGTGCCAGCAGCGGTCGGGTTAGCGGAGAGCAGTACTTC
NA	TRBV28	16	TRBD2	TRBJ2-3	CASSPPGGGAGDTQYF	TGTGCCAGCAGCCCTCCGGGCGGGGGGGCAGGAGATACGCAGTATTTT
NA	TRBV6-2/TRBV6-3	15	NA	TRBJ1-1	CASSYRREENTEAFF	TGTGCCAGCAGTTACCGGAGGGAAGAGAACACTGAAGCTTTCTTT
NA	TRBV19	14	NA	TRBJ2-1	CASSSNGVRNEQFF	TGTGCCAGTAGTTCCAATGGTGTCAGAAATGAGCAGTTCTTC
NA	TRBV10-2	14	TRBD2	TRBJ2-1	CASRTSGPYNEQFF	TGCGCCAGCCGAACTAGCGGCCCTTACAATGAGCAGTTCTTC
NA	TRBV7-9	9	NA	TRBJ2-7	CAVEGQQYF	TGCGCAGTGGAGGGTCAGCAGTACTTC
NA	TRBV10-2	16	NA	TRBJ2-3	CASSAPVTGRTDTQYF	TGCGCCAGCAGTGCTCCCGTGACAGGCCGAACAGATACGCAGTATTTT
NA	TRBV6-5	15	TRBD2	TRBJ2-1	CASSYSATSRYEQFF	TGTGCCAGCAGTTACTCGGCGACTAGCCGATATGAGCAGTTCTTC
NA	TRBV19	13	TRBD1	TRBJ1-1	CASTETGGTEAFF	TGTGCCAGTACCGAGACAGGGGGCACTGAAGCTTTCTTT
many	TRBV5-1	14	TRBD2	TRBJ2-7	CASSGSGGAYEQYF	TGCGCCAGCAGCGGAAGCGGGGGGGCCTACGAGCAGTACTTC
NA	TRBV4-1	12	NA	TRBJ2-7	CASSQGGREQYF	TGCGCCAGCAGCCAAGGGGGGCGCGAGCAGTACTTC
NA	TRBV3-1/TRBV3-2	13	NA	TRBJ1-4	CASSQELEAELFF	TGTGCCAGCAGCCAAGAATTAGAGGCTGAACTGTTTTTT
NA	TRBV15	15	TRBD2	TRBJ2-7	CATSLGTSVAYEQYF	TGTGCCACCAGCTTGGGGACTAGCGTGGCCTACGAGCAGTACTTC
NA	TRBV18	13	NA	TRBJ1-2	CASSPEAMGGYTF	TGTGCCAGCTCACCAGAGGCCATGGGTGGCTACACCTTC